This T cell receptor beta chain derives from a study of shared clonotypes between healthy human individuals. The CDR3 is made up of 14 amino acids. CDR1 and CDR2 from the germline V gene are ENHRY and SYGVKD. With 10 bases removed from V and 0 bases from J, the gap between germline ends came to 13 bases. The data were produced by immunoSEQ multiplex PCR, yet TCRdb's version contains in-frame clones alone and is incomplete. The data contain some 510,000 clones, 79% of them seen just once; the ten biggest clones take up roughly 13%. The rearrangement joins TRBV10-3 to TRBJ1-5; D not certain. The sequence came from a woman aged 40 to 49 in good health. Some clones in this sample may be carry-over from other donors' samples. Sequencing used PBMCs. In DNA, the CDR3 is TGTGCCACCCCCGATCGGGATAGCAATCAGCCCCAGCATTTT. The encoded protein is CATPDRDSNQPQHF.